This T cell receptor beta chain was profiled in a study of cytomegalovirus exposure and HLA in healthy donors. Turning to the study itself: Per a later analysis, the roughly 670 first-cohort and some 130 validation repertoires shared one platform. Findings of the study overall: It was found in a later analysis that first-cohort TCR clusters tended to co-occur in the 130 or so validation repertoires. The classifier reportedly diagnosed cytomegalovirus status with high sensitivity and specificity.

TCRdb keeps only in-frame clones here, not all; method: immunoSEQ multiplex PCR. The profile shows 250,000 to 400,000 clones, around 90% of them singletons. CDR1 is PRHDT, CDR2 FYEKMQ, per germline (reference sequence). V lost 6 bases to trimming and J lost 4 bases; unmatched junction nucleotides: 7. The CDR3 is 17 amino acids. Among the roughly 120 subjects of the validation cohort, separate from the 666-subject first cohort, were the donors. As to this clone: Its cognate antigen is unknown.

The TCR sequence derives from a young man in good health and CMV-seronegative. The chain recombines TRBV13 with TRBJ2-6; 12 bases map to TRBD1. The specimen sequenced was PBMCs. The DNA of the CDR3 is TGTGCCAGCAGGCTGGGACAGGGGGCGTCCGGGGCCAACGTCCTGACTTTC. Translating it yields CASRLGQGASGANVLTF.